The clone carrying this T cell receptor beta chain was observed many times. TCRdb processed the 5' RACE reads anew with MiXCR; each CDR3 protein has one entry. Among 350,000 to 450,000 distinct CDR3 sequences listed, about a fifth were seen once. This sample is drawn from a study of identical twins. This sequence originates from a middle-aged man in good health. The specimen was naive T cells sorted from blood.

CDR3 DNA: TGTGCCACCAGCTCCCTTAGGAACAGCAATGAAAAACTGTTTTTT. This translates into CATSSLRNSNEKLFF. The rearrangement uses TRBV15 and TRBJ1-4; D remains unclear. The CDR3 runs to 15 residues. V was pared by 5 bases and J by 5 bases, with 15 bases between. Germline V gene lookup returns CDR1 LNHNV and CDR2 YYDKDF (reference sequence).